Below are 3 T cell receptor beta chains sequenced from a single sample in a study of cytomegalovirus exposure and HLA in healthy donors. In the PCR, 60 Vbeta and 13 Jbeta primers were used. Sequencing used immunoSEQ multiplex PCR; TCRdb keeps in-frame clones, though not all of them. Found here are 85,000 to 100,000 clones, around 80% of them singletons; the top ten hold 0.76%. The specimen was PBMCs. The source of these receptors is a woman aged 60-75 years in good health and CMV-seronegative.

The V and J genes are TRBV4-3 and TRBJ1-2; D ambiguous. Trimming cost V 0 bases and J 4 bases, with 9 bases left between them. Germline V gene lookup returns CDR1 LGHNA and CDR2 YSLEER. The CDR3 totals 14 residues. The CDR3 DNA reads as TGCGCCAGCAGCCAAGACGGCGGAACCTATGGCTACACCTTC. Encoded protein: CASSQDGGTYGYTF.

This chain uses TRBV4-3 with TRBJ1-1; D ambiguous. The CDR3 runs to 14 residues. V lost 0 bases and J 2 bases, leaving 7 bases between the germline ends. CDR1 and CDR2 (germline): LGHNA, YSLEER. The CDR3 DNA reads TGCGCCAGCAGCCAAGAACCGGGTAACACTGAAGCTTTCTTT. Translating gives CASSQEPGNTEAFF.

This chain links TRBV9 with TRBJ2-3; a weak D match, TRBD2 (6 bases). Between the trimmed V and J ends, which lost 0 bases and 2 bases, there was a span of 16 bases. This CDR3 comprises 17 residues. Per the germline V gene, CDR1 is SGDLS and CDR2 is YYNGEE. The DNA of the CDR3 is TGTGCCAGCAGCGTAGAGGCCCCGACTAGTTACACAGATACGCAGTATTTT. Its protein product is CASSVEAPTSYTDTQYF.